This passage covers 22 T cell receptor beta chains from one sample sequenced in a study of blood T cell repertoires in COVID-19. The protocol was immunoSEQ multiplex PCR, while the TCRdb copy is restricted to in-frame clones and leaves out a portion. This sample has just under 65,000 clones, with over 65% found just once. The sample was peripheral blood. These receptors came from a man between 60 and 75 years old with COVID-19, enrolled during active disease.

V and J are TRBV11-1 and TRBJ2-1, with TRBD1 matching 10 bases. The CDR3 runs to 15 residues. Trimming at V came to 5 bases and at J to 7 bases, leaving 8 bases not matched to a gene. CDR1 is SGHAT and CDR2 is FQDESV in the germline V gene (reference sequence). As DNA, the CDR3 is TGTGCCAGCAGCGATCCCGGGACAGGGGTGAATGAGCAGTTCTTC. Translating gives CASSDPGTGVNEQFF.

V is TRBV30 and J is TRBJ2-7; TRBD2 might be the D (6 bases). V lost 0 bases to trimming and J lost 3 bases, with 9 bases between them. The germline V gene encodes CDR1 GTSNPN and CDR2 SVGIG (reference sequence). This CDR3 is 13 amino acids long. The CDR3 region has the DNA TGTGCCTGGAGTGTGACTAGAAACTACGAGCAGTACTTC. Amino acids: CAWSVTRNYEQYF.

The V and J genes are TRBV11-2 and TRBJ1-5; perhaps TRBD1 as D (6 bases). The CDR3 extends over 13 amino acids. Trimming took 8 bases from V and 5 from J, leaving 13 bases between them. The germline gives CDR1 SGHAT, CDR2 FQNNGV. CDR3 residues: CASGTRQDQPQHF. The DNA for the CDR3 is TGTGCCAGCGGGACCCGACAGGATCAGCCCCAGCATTTT. Variable domain in full (rest from reference TRBV11-2 and TRBJ1-5): EAGVAQSPRYKIIEKRQSVAFWCNPISGHATLYWYQQILGQGPKLLIQFQNNGVVDDSQLPKDRFSAERLKGVDSTLKIQPAKLEDSAVYLCASGTRQDQPQHFGDGTRLSIL.

The V and J genes are TRBV28 and TRBJ2-1, with 12 positions matching TRBD2. The germline CDR1 and CDR2 sequences are MDHEN and SYDVKM. The CDR3 is 15 residues long. Losses at the gene ends were 6 bases for V and 8 bases for J; bases not matched to a gene: 8. The CDR3 sequence is CASRPPSGRAYEQFF. The CDR3 region has the DNA TGTGCCAGCAGGCCCCCTAGCGGGAGGGCATATGAGCAGTTCTTC.

In this sample, this clone turned up once. The chain carries TRBV3-1 (or the pseudogene TRBV3-2) and TRBJ1-1, with TRBD1 as a possible D gene (6 bases). The CDR3 is 16 residues long. Germline lookup yields CDR1 LGHDT and CDR2 YNNKEL (reference sequence). Trimming removed 4 bases from V and 7 bases from J, with 22 bases in between. The CDR3 sequence: CASSPRSLGGRIEAFF. The CDR3 nucleotides read TGTGCCAGCAGCCCGAGATCTCTAGGGGGAAGGATTGAAGCTTTCTTT.

The chain recombines TRBV5-1 with TRBJ2-7; possible D gene TRBD1, 6 bases. Trimming stripped 0 bases from V and 4 bases from J, with 8 bases between. The germline gives CDR1 SGHRS, CDR2 YFSETQ. The CDR3 is made up of 13 amino acids. The chain's CDR3 is CASSLGTEYEQYF. CDR3 in DNA: TGCGCCAGCAGCTTGGGGACAGAATACGAGCAGTACTTC.

The chain recombines TRBV30 with TRBJ2-7, with 7 bases lining up with TRBD2. V shed 0 bases, J shed 5 bases, and the junction held 1 base outside the gene matches. The CDR3 is 12 residues long. Germline CDR1 and CDR2: GTSNPN and SVGIG (reference sequence). The CDR3 nucleotides read TGTGCCTGGAGTGTAACTAGCGACGAGCAGTACTTC. This codes for CAWSVTSDEQYF.

J is TRBJ2-7 and V is TRBV1; TRBD2, the D gene given by the table, was not confirmed from the DNA. TRBV1 is listed as a pseudogene. There are 19 residues in the CDR3. In nucleotides, the CDR3 is TGCACCAGCAGCCAAGATTATGATAGCGGGGGAACCTACTCCTACGAGCAGTACTTC. Encoded protein: CTSSQDYDSGGTYSYEQYF.

This chain connects TRBV13 to TRBJ2-7; D uncertain. Germline lookup yields CDR1 PRHDT and CDR2 FYEKMQ (reference sequence). The ends were cut back, 2 bases at V and 0 bases at J, with 11 bases in the middle. The CDR3 loop spans 15 amino acids. This CDR3 is CASSLRGSLSYEQYF. The CDR3 nucleotides read TGTGCCAGCAGCTTACGCGGATCCCTCTCCTACGAGCAGTACTTC.

CDR3: CASSRQISYGYTF. The CDR3 nucleotides are TGTGCCAGTAGTCGACAGATCTCCTATGGCTACACCTTC. This rearrangement joins TRBV19 to TRBJ1-2, with D possibly being TRBD1 (5 bases). From germline, CDR1 is LNHDA and CDR2 SQIVND (reference sequence). There are 13 residues in the CDR3. V was trimmed by 5 bases and J by 4 bases, leaving 11 bases between them.

V is TRBV27 and J is TRBJ2-7; TRBD2 matches 9 bases. CDR1 MNHEY and CDR2 SMNVEV come from the germline V gene (reference sequence). CDR3 length: 13 amino acids. Losses at the gene ends were 5 bases for V and 6 bases for J; bases not matched to a gene: 5. The CDR3 sequence is CASSNRAGGEQYF. CDR3 DNA sequence: TGTGCCAGCAGTAACCGAGCGGGAGGCGAGCAGTACTTC.

The V gene is TRBV7-3, the J gene TRBJ2-6; 7 bases line up with TRBD1. The V gene end was trimmed by 5 bases and the J gene end by 0 bases; junction bases not matched to a gene: 10. Germline V lookup: CDR1 SGHTA, CDR2 FQGTGA. CDR3 size: 18 residues. CDR3 residues: CASSRTTGLISGANVLTF. In DNA, the CDR3 is TGTGCCAGCAGCCGAACGACAGGGCTTATCTCTGGGGCCAACGTCCTGACTTTC.

The genes are TRBV2 and TRBJ2-3; 7 bases fit TRBD1. After removal of 7 bases from V and 2 bases from J, the junction contained 6 bases not matched to a gene. The length of the CDR3 is 14 residues. CDR1 and CDR2 from the germline V gene are SNHLY and FYNNEI. CDR3 nucleotide sequence: TGTGCCAGCACCCCGGGACAGCACACAGATACGCAGTATTTT. Translation: CASTPGQHTDTQYF.

The J gene is TRBJ2-7, the V gene TRBV7-2; 7 bases match TRBD1. Germline V gives CDR1 SGHTA, CDR2 FQGNSA. This CDR3 has 14 amino acids. Losses at the gene ends were 5 bases for V and 1 base for J; bases not matched to a gene: 5. The CDR3 bases are TGTGCCAGCAGCCGGGGCAGGGGGTCCTACGAGCAGTACTTC. Amino acids: CASSRGRGSYEQYF.

The V gene is TRBV10-3, the J gene TRBJ1-3, with a possible D match to TRBD1 (6 bases). From germline, CDR1 is ENHRY and CDR2 SYGVKD. V was shortened by 4 bases and J by 0 bases, with 16 bases between the two germline ends. The CDR3 is made up of 17 amino acids. The chain's CDR3 is CAISGGGRTSSGNTIYF. The CDR3 bases are TGTGCCATCAGTGGGGGGGGCCGTACAAGCTCTGGAAACACCATATATTTT.

The chain recombines TRBV19 with TRBJ1-2; 8 bases are a match to TRBD1. The CDR3 is 12 amino acids. Germline V gene data show CDR1 as LNHDA and CDR2 as SQIVND (reference sequence). V gave up 7 bases and J gave up 4 bases; unmatched junction bases: 2. CDR3 loop: CASTGTGYGYTF. DNA for the CDR3: TGTGCCAGTACCGGGACAGGCTATGGCTACACCTTC.

The rearrangement joins TRBV19 to TRBJ1-3; D perhaps matches TRBD1 (6 bases). The V and J ends lost 7 bases and 2 bases respectively, with 21 bases between them. Germline CDR1 and CDR2: LNHDA and SQIVND (reference sequence). This CDR3 is 17 amino acids long. This CDR3 reads CASTIFPAGAPGNTIYF. The CDR3 bases are TGTGCCAGTACCATATTCCCCGCAGGGGCCCCTGGAAACACCATATATTTT.

This chain connects TRBV27 to TRBJ2-1; 7 bases line up with TRBD2. Per germline, CDR1 MNHEY and CDR2 SMNVEV (reference sequence). CDR3 length: 17 amino acids. V shed 2 bases, J shed 6 bases, and the junction held 13 bases outside the gene matches. The CDR3 bases are TGTGCCAGCAGTTTACCCCCAATGCGGGAGTCGGTCAATGAGCAGTTCTTC. Protein sequence: CASSLPPMRESVNEQFF.

This clone was detected a few times. This sequence joins TRBV5-1 and TRBJ2-2; 9 bases map to TRBD2. Germline assignment: CDR1 SGHRS and CDR2 YFSETQ. CDR3 length: 15 amino acids. Unmatched junction bases numbered 7, after V lost 4 bases and J lost 6 bases. The CDR3 is CASSAGTSIAGELFF. DNA of the CDR3: TGCGCCAGCAGCGCCGGGACTAGCATTGCCGGGGAGCTGTTTTTT.

The rearrangement joins TRBV2 to TRBJ1-1; possible D gene TRBD1, 6 bases. The CDR3 length is 12 residues. V was cut by 8 bases and J by 5 bases, with 12 bases left in between. CDR1 SNHLY and CDR2 FYNNEI come from the germline V gene. The CDR3 sequence: CASGQYGTEAFF. The CDR3 region has the DNA TGTGCCAGCGGACAGTACGGAACTGAAGCTTTCTTT.

This clone was detected once. The gene calls are TRBV2 and TRBJ1-1; D gene unclear. Trimming took 4 bases from V and 6 from J, leaving 12 bases between them. CDR1 and CDR2 from the germline V gene are SNHLY and FYNNEI. The CDR3 extends over 13 amino acids. The CDR3 region is CASSVDSRAEAFF. CDR3 coding DNA: TGTGCCAGCAGTGTGGACTCTCGGGCTGAAGCTTTCTTT.

V usage is TRBV5-4 and J usage is TRBJ1-2; TRBD1 agrees at 9 bases. Germline CDR1 SGHNT, CDR2 YYREEE (reference sequence). V lost 3 bases to trimming and J lost 4 bases; unmatched junction nucleotides: 7. This CDR3 comprises 15 residues. The CDR3 DNA sequence: TGTGCCAGCAGCTCTATCTACAGGGGGCTCTATGGCTACACCTTC. As protein: CASSSIYRGLYGYTF.